The entry that follows covers one T cell receptor (beta chain) sequence. This sample is part of a study of tumour-infiltrating T cells in Burkitt lymphoma. Study as a whole: Productive clonality predicted overall and progression-free survival.

Sequenced by immunoSEQ multiplex PCR; TCRdb stores in-frame clones only, minus some. The data show roughly 9,200 clones, 62% seen once. CDR1 and CDR2 from the germline V gene are SGHTA and FQGNSA. The CDR3 totals 14 residues. The junction had 4 bases not matched to a gene; V was cut back by 4 bases and J by 6 bases. The clonotype was recovered from a human donor with diffuse large B-cell lymphoma. The rearrangement uses TRBV7-2 and TRBJ1-5; 9 bases are shared with TRBD1. The sequenced sample consisted of tumor tissue. The chain's CDR3 is CASSWGQGSQPQHF. CDR3 DNA: TGTGCCAGCAGCTGGGGACAGGGAAGTCAGCCCCAGCATTTT.